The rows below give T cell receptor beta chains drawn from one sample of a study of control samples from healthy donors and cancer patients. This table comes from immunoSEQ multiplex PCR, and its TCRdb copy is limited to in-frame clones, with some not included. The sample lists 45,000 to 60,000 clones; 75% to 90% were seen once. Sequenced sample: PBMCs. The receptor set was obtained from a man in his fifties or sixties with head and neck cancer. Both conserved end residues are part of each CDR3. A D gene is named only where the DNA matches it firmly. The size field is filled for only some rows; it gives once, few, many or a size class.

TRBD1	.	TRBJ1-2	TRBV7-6	TGTGCCAGCAGCCTCGGGACAGGGGATGGCTACACCTTC	CASSLGTGDGYTF
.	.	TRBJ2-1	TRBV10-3	TGTGCCATCAGTGAGTTGGATACCTACAATGAGCAGTTCTTC	CAISELDTYNEQFF
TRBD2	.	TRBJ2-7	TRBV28	TGTGCCAGCAGACCAATGACCGGACTAGCGGGAGCTTATGAGCAGTACTTC	CASRPMTGLAGAYEQYF
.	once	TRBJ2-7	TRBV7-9	TGTGCCAGCAGCTTAGATCAGGGTACCTACGAGCAGTACTTC	CASSLDQGTYEQYF
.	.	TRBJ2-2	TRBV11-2	TGTGCCAGCAGCTTTAGGGAGGCCGGGGAGCTGTTTTTT	CASSFREAGELFF
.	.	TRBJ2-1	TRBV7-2	TGTGCCAGCAGCTTCTACGGTCCGTACAATGAGCAGTTCTTC	CASSFYGPYNEQFF
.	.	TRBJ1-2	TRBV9	TGTGCCAGCAGCGACGGCTCAGTAGGCTACACCTTC	CASSDGSVGYTF
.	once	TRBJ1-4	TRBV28	TGTGCCAGCAGTTTATTGGGACGTAATGAAAAACTGTTTTTT	CASSLLGRNEKLFF
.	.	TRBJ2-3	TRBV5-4	TGTGCCAGCAGCCCTACGAAGAGCACAGATACGCAGTATTTT	CASSPTKSTDTQYF
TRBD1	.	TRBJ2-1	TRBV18	TGTGCCAGCTCACCTTTCCAGGGGGCAAGATTCTTC	CASSPFQGARFF
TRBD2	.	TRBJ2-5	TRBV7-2	TGTGCCAGCAGCTTAAATGGGGGGGGGAAAGAGACCCAGTACTTC	CASSLNGGGKETQYF
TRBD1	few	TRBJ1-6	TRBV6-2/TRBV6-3	TGTGCCAGCAGTCCCGGCGGGACAGGGGGGAATTCACCCCTCCACTTT	CASSPGGTGGNSPLHF
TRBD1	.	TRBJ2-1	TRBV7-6	TGTGCCAGCAGCTTAGGGGAGGGGGACAGGGGTAGGGATGAGCAGTTCTTC	CASSLGEGDRGRDEQFF
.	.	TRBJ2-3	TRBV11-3	TGTGCCAGCAGCCCCGGAGATCTTGCAGATACGCAGTATTTT	CASSPGDLADTQYF
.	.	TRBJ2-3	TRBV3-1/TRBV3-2	TGTGCCAGCAGCCAGAGACTAGTAGCAGATACGCAGTATTTT	CASSQRLVADTQYF
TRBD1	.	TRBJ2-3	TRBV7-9	TGTGCCAGCAGCCAACCTCCGGGACAGGGGCGGAGCACAGATACGCAGTATTTT	CASSQPPGQGRSTDTQYF
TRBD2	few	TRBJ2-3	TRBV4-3	TGCGCCAGCAGCCAAGATACCGGGAGGGACAAGGATACGCAGTATTTT	CASSQDTGRDKDTQYF
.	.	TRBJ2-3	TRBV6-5	TGTGCCAGCAGCCTAAGTTGGACGACTACAGATACGCAGTATTTT	CASSLSWTTTDTQYF
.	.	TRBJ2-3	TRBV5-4	TGTGCCAGCAGCTTCAGGGGTCCAGATACGCAGTATTTT	CASSFRGPDTQYF
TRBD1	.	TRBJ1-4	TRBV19	TGTGCCAGTACTAAAAGGGGACAGAATGAAAAACTGTTTTTT	CASTKRGQNEKLFF
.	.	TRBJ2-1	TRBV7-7	TGTGCCAGCAGCCCGACTAGGTCCTACAATGAGCAGTTCTTC	CASSPTRSYNEQFF
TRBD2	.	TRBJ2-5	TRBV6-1	TGTGCCAGCAGTGTTTCTAGCGGGGGCCTCAAAGAGACCCAGTACTTC	CASSVSSGGLKETQYF
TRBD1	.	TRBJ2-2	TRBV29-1	TGCAGCGTGGACAGGGGCGCGAACACCGGGGAGCTGTTTTTT	CSVDRGANTGELFF
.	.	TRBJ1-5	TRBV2	TGTGCCAGCAGGGCCTCGGGAAAAGGAACCCAATCGCCCCAGCATTTT	CASRASGKGTQSPQHF
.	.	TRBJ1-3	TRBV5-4	TGTGCCAGCAGCTTGGGCAGCCCACTTTCTGGAAACACCATATATTTT	CASSLGSPLSGNTIYF
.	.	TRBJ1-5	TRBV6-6	TGTGCCAGCAGTTACTCTTGGAATCAGCCCCAGCATTTT	CASSYSWNQPQHF
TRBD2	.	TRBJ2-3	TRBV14	TGTGCCAGCAGCCAAGGGGGACTAGCGACCTGGAGGGCTACAGATACGCAGTATTTT	CASSQGGLATWRATDTQYF
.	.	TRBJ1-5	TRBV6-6	TGTGCCAGCATGTCTGCGTATAGCAATCAGCCCCAGCATTTT	CASMSAYSNQPQHF
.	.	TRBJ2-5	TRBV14	TGTGCCAGCAGCCAAGATAGGGGTTCGAACCAAGAGACCCAGTACTTC	CASSQDRGSNQETQYF
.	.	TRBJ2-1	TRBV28	TGTGCCAGCAGTGCGGGACGGGGGAAACACTATTACAATGAGCAGTTCTTC	CASSAGRGKHYYNEQFF
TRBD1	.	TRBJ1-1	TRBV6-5	TGTGCCAGCAGTTCTGGACAGGGGCCGGGGACTGAAGCTTTCTTT	CASSSGQGPGTEAFF
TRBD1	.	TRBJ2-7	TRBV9	TGTGCCAGCAGCCCACAGGGGACAGGGATAGACGAGCAGTACTTC	CASSPQGTGIDEQYF
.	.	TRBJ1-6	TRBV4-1	TGCGCCAGCAGCCCAGGGGACCCCCTCTTTTCACCCCTCCACTTT	CASSPGDPLFSPLHF
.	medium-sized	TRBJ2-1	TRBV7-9	TGTGCCAGCAGCTTAGTAGGGGTTAGTCCTAGGGATGAGCAGTTCTTC	CASSLVGVSPRDEQFF
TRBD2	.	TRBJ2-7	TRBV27	TGTGCCAGCACCGTTAAGCCCCCAACTAGCGCGAGCTCCTACGAGCAGTACTTC	CASTVKPPTSASSYEQYF
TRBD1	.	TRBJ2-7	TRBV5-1	TGCGCCAGCAGCTTGGTGGGGGACAGTGCCGACGAACAGTACTTC	CASSLVGDSADEQYF
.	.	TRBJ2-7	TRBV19	TGTGCCAGTAGTACAACCCGGGATGCCGTGGGGGAGCAGTACTTC	CASSTTRDAVGEQYF
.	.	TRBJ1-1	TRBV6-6	TGTGCCAGCAGTTACCTCGGAACAGTTATGAACACTGAAGCTTTCTTT	CASSYLGTVMNTEAFF
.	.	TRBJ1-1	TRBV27	TGTGCCAGCAGTTCCCCCGGGATTGGGAACACTGAAGCTTTCTTT	CASSSPGIGNTEAFF